Listed below are T cell receptor beta chains from one sample, sequenced in a study of identifying expanded T cells in peripheral blood. The repertoire was sequenced with immunoSEQ multiplex PCR; TCRdb's copy has only in-frame clones and lacks some. This table holds some 120,000 clones, 84% found once. The specimen was blood. The receptors here all came from a person aged 18 to 75 in good health. The CDR3 runs from the conserved cysteine through the conserved F or W. D genes are given only for firm matches. Some rows have no size entry. The others give once, few or many, or a class for an expanded clone.

>TRBV7-3|TRBD1|TRBJ1-1|-
CASSLQGDTEAFF
TGTGCCAGCAGTTTACAGGGGGACACTGAAGCTTTCTTT
>TRBV2|-|TRBJ1-2|-
CASWGGNYGYTF
TGTGCCAGCTGGGGGGGGAACTATGGCTACACCTTC
>TRBV10-1|-|TRBJ1-5|-
CASSMGDWGPQHF
TGCGCCAGCAGTATGGGTGATTGGGGGCCCCAGCATTTT
>TRBV29-1|-|TRBJ2-7|-
CSVVGGMDYEQYF
TGCAGCGTTGTCGGGGGTATGGACTACGAGCAGTACTTC
>TRBV5-8|TRBD1|TRBJ1-2|-
CASSLGGQGNYGYTF
TGTGCCAGCAGCTTGGGGGGACAGGGAAACTATGGCTACACCTTC
>TRBV29-1|-|TRBJ1-3|-
CSVAVGQGDTIYF
TGCAGCGTTGCGGTTGGGCAGGGAGACACCATATATTTT
>TRBV5-1|-|TRBJ1-1|-
CASSRTAGTEAFF
TGCGCCAGCAGCCGAACTGCGGGCACTGAAGCTTTCTTT
>TRBV4-1|TRBD1|TRBJ1-2|-
CASSHATGVRSYTF
TGCGCCAGCAGCCACGCTACAGGGGTAAGGAGCTACACCTTC
>TRBV18|-|TRBJ1-4|-
CASSPTQGAYEKLFF
TGTGCCAGCTCCCCTACGCAGGGCGCTTACGAAAAACTGTTTTTT
>TRBV10-3|-|TRBJ2-2|-
CAISESWRVTGELFF
TGTGCCATCAGTGAGTCGTGGAGGGTCACCGGGGAGCTGTTTTTT
>TRBV6-5|TRBD1|TRBJ1-1|-
CASSPRDRHTEAFF
TGTGCCAGCAGTCCCCGGGACAGACACACTGAAGCTTTCTTT
>TRBV27|TRBD2|TRBJ2-7|-
CASKSPGRPYEQYF
TGTGCCAGCAAGTCACCCGGGAGGCCCTACGAGCAGTACTTC
>TRBV19|-|TRBJ1-1|-
CASSKNTEAFF
TGTGCCAGTAGTAAGAACACTGAAGCTTTCTTT
>TRBV7-2|-|TRBJ1-5|once
CASSFGTSDSNQPQHF
TGTGCCAGCAGCTTCGGGACGTCCGATAGCAATCAGCCCCAGCATTTT
>TRBV5-1|-|TRBJ2-6|-
CASSLVIGVGANVLTF
TGCGCCAGCAGCTTGGTTATCGGGGTCGGGGCCAACGTCCTGACTTTC
>TRBV18|TRBD1|TRBJ1-3|-
CASSPPQGAQSGNTIYF
TGTGCCAGCTCACCACCACAGGGGGCTCAATCTGGAAACACCATATATTTT
>TRBV19|TRBD1|TRBJ1-6|-
CASSIPGPGRQGPLHF
TGTGCCAGTAGTATCCCAGGTCCGGGGAGACAGGGACCCCTCCACTTT
>TRBV7-2|-|TRBJ1-2|-
CASSRQLTGDGYTF
TGTGCCAGCAGCCGCCAGCTTACAGGAGACGGCTACACCTTC
>TRBV9|-|TRBJ2-6|once
CASSVRSRGSGANVLTF
TGTGCCAGCAGCGTAAGAAGCCGGGGCTCTGGGGCCAACGTCCTGACTTTC
>TRBV7-9|TRBD2|TRBJ2-4|-
CASSLGTLAGTF
TGTGCCAGCAGCTTGGGGACCTTAGCGGGGACCTTC
>TRBV2|-|TRBJ2-6|-
CASSENALFDTSGANVLTF
TGTGCCAGCAGTGAAAATGCCCTCTTTGATACCTCTGGGGCCAACGTCCTGACTTTC
>TRBV7-2|TRBD1|TRBJ2-7|-
CASSFSGGRYEQYF
TGTGCCAGCAGCTTTTCAGGGGGCAGGTACGAGCAGTACTTC
>TRBV28|TRBD1|TRBJ1-1|-
CASSSGQGNTEAFF
TGTGCCAGCAGTTCTGGACAGGGGAACACTGAAGCTTTCTTT
>TRBV4-1|-|TRBJ1-2|-
CASSQGDFEGGGYTF
TGCGCCAGCAGCCAAGGCGATTTTGAGGGAGGCGGCTACACCTTC
>TRBV18|TRBD1|TRBJ1-1|-
CASSPPKGQGLNTEAFF
TGTGCCAGCTCACCCCCGAAGGGACAGGGGTTGAACACTGAAGCTTTCTTT
>TRBV7-9|-|TRBJ1-6|-
CASSLNLKGPRDSPLHF
TGTGCCAGCAGCTTAAACCTCAAGGGACCTCGAGATTCACCCCTCCACTTT
>TRBV6-6|-|TRBJ1-2|-
CASSSPPGEGGYTF
TGTGCCAGCAGTTCTCCCCCAGGGGAGGGTGGCTACACCTTC
>TRBV7-2|-|TRBJ1-1|-
CASVNQMNTEAFF
TGTGCCAGCGTCAACCAAATGAACACTGAAGCTTTCTTT
>TRBV6-5|TRBD1|TRBJ1-3|-
CASSRDRDSGNTIYF
TGTGCCAGCAGCCGAGACAGGGATTCTGGAAACACCATATATTTT
>TRBV10-3|TRBD1|TRBJ1-2|few
CAISDNRGNNYGYTF
TGTGCCATCAGTGATAACAGGGGTAATAACTATGGCTACACCTTC
>TRBV6-5|TRBD1|TRBJ2-3|-
CASGRGFTDTQYF
TGTGCCAGCGGCAGGGGGTTCACAGATACGCAGTATTTT
>TRBV6-6|TRBD1|TRBJ1-2|once
CASSRQQGTNYGYTF
TGTGCCAGCAGTCGACAACAGGGGACTAACTATGGCTACACCTTC
>TRBV9|-|TRBJ2-7|-
CASSVGSLGTGITDEQYF
TGTGCCAGCAGCGTGGGATCCTTGGGAACAGGGATTACCGACGAGCAGTACTTC
>TRBV2|-|TRBJ2-3|-
CASSQTGTARGGTQYF
TGTGCCAGCAGTCAAACAGGGACCGCCAGGGGCGGGACGCAGTATTTT
>TRBV7-2|TRBD1|TRBJ2-7|few
CASSSPGQGYEQYF
TGTGCCAGCAGCTCCCCGGGACAGGGATACGAGCAGTACTTC
>TRBV18|TRBD1|TRBJ1-3|-
CASSPEEGAAGNTIYF
TGTGCCAGCTCACCAGAGGAGGGGGCGGCCGGAAACACCATATATTTT
>TRBV30|-|TRBJ2-5|-
CAWRREVETQYF
TGTGCCTGGAGGCGCGAGGTGGAGACCCAGTACTTC
>TRBV19|-|TRBJ1-5|-
CASSIEGRRGNQPQHF
TGTGCCAGTAGTATAGAGGGCAGGAGAGGCAATCAGCCCCAGCATTTT
>TRBV30|-|TRBJ1-2|-
CAWSVGPALGGYTF
TGTGCCTGGAGTGTCGGGCCCGCCCTCGGTGGCTACACCTTC
>TRBV7-9|-|TRBJ2-3|-
CASSFPQAGDTQYF
TGTGCCAGCAGCTTCCCACAGGCCGGGGATACGCAGTATTTT
>TRBV15|-|TRBJ2-5|-
CATSNDRRQETQYF
TGTGCCACCAGCAACGACAGGAGACAAGAGACCCAGTACTTC
>TRBV6-4|-|TRBJ1-2|-
CASSAEYTNYGYTF
TGTGCCAGCAGTGCAGAGTATACTAACTATGGCTACACCTTC
>TRBV2|TRBD2|TRBJ2-7|-
CASGMGASGGRSSYEQYF
TGTGCCAGCGGAATGGGTGCTAGCGGGGGTAGGAGCTCCTACGAGCAGTACTTC
>TRBV7-2|-|TRBJ1-2|-
CASSLALYLGHTKGGYTF
TGTGCCAGCAGCTTAGCCCTATATCTGGGGCATACTAAGGGGGGCTACACCTTC
>TRBV4-3|TRBD1|TRBJ2-3|few
CASSQVDRGTDTQYF
TGCGCCAGCAGCCAAGTGGACAGGGGCACAGATACGCAGTATTTT
>TRBV5-1|TRBD1|TRBJ2-5|-
CASSLTGAQETQYF
TGCGCCAGCAGCTTAACAGGGGCCCAAGAGACCCAGTACTTC